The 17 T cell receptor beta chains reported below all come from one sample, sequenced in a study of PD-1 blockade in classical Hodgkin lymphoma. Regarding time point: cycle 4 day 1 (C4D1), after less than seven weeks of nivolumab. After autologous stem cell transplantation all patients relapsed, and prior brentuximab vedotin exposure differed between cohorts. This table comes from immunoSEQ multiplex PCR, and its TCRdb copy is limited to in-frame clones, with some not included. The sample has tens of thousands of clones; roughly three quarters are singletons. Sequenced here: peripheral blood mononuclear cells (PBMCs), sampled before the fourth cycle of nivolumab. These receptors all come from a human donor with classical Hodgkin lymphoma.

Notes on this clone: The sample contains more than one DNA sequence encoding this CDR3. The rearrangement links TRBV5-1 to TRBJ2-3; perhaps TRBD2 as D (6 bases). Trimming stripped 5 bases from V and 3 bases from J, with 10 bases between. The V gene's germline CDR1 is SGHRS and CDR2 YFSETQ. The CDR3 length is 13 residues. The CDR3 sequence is CASSRDFTDTQYF. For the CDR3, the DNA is TGCGCCAGCAGTCGGGACTTTACAGATACGCAGTATTTT.

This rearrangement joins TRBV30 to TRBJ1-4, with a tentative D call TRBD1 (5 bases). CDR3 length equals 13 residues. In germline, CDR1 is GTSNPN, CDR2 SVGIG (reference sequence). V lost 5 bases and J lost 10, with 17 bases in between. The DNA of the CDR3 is TGTGCCTGGGCTCGCTTGGGGGGGGGAAAACTGTTTTTT. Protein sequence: CAWARLGGGKLFF.

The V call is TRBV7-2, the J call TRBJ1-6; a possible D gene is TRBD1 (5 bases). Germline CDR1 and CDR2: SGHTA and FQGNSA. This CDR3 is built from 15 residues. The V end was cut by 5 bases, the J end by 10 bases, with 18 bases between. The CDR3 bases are TGTGCCAGCAGCCTTAGACCGGGGCTGGGATCACCCCTCCACTTT. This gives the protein CASSLRPGLGSPLHF.

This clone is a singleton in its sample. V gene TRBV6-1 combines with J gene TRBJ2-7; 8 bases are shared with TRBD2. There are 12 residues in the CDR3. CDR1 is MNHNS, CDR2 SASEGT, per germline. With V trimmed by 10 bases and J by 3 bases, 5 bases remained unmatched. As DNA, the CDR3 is TGTGCCACTCAAACTAGCGGCTACGAGCAGTACTTC. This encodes CATQTSGYEQYF.

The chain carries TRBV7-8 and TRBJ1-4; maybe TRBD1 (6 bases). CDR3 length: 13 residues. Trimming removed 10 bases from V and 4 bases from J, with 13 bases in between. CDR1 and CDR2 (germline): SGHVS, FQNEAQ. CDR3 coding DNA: TGTGCCACCACAGGGATTAATAATGAAAAACTGTTTTTT. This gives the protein CATTGINNEKLFF.

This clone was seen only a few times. CDR3 nucleotides: TGTGCCAGCAGTGGGACAGGGCTGGGAGGGTACTTC. As protein: CASSGTGLGGYF. The chain uses TRBV6-1 and TRBJ2-7; 8 nucleotides align to TRBD1. Trimming at V came to 4 bases and at J to 12 bases, leaving 8 bases not matched to a gene. CDR1 MNHNS and CDR2 SASEGT come from the germline V gene. The CDR3 extends over 12 amino acids.

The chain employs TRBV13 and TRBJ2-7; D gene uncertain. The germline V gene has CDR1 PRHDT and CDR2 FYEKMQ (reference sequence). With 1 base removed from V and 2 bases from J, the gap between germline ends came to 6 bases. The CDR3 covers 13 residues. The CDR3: CASSLAGTYEQYF. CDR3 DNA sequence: TGTGCCAGCAGCTTAGCGGGTACCTACGAGCAGTACTTC.

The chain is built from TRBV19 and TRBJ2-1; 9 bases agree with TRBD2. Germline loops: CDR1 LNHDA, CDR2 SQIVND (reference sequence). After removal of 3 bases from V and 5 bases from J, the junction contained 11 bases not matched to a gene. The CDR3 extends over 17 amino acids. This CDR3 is CASSITTLAGAHNEQFF. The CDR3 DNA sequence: TGTGCCAGTAGTATTACAACGTTAGCGGGAGCTCACAATGAGCAGTTCTTC. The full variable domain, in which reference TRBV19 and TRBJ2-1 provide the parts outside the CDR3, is DGGITQSPKYLFRKEGQNVTLSCEQNLNHDAMYWYRQDPGQGLRLIYYSQIVNDFQKGDIAEGYSVSREKKESFPLTVTSAQKNPTAFYLCASSITTLAGAHNEQFFGPGTRLTVL.

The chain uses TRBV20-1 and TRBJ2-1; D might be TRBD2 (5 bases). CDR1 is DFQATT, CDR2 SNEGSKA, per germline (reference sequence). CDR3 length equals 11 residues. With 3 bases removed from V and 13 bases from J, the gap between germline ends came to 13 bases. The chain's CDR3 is CSASRDSRQFF. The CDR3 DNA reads TGCAGTGCTAGCCGGGATTCTCGTCAGTTCTTC.

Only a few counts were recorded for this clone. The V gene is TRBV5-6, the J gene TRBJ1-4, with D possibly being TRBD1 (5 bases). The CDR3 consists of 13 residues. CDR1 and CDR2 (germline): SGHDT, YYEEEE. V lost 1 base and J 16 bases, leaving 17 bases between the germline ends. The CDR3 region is CASSLPTGLFQFF. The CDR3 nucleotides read TGTGCCAGCAGCTTGCCCACGGGACTTTTCCAGTTTTTT.

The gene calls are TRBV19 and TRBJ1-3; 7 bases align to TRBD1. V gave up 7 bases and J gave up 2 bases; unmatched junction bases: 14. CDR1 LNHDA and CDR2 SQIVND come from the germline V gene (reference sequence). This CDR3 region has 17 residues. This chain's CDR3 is CASKNYTHDRAGNTIYF. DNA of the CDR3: TGTGCCAGTAAGAATTATACACACGACAGGGCTGGAAACACCATATATTTT.

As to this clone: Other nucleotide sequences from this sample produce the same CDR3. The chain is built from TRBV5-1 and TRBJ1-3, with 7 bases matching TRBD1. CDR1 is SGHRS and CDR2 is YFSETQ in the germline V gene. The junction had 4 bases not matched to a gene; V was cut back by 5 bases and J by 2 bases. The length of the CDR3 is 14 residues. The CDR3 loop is CASSIGTAGNTIYF. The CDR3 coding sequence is TGCGCCAGCAGTATCGGGACAGCTGGAAACACCATATATTTT. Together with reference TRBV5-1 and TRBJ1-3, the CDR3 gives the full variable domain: KAGVTQTPRYLIKTRGQQVTLSCSPISGHRSVSWYQQTPGQGLQFLFEYFSETQRNKGNFPGRFSGRQFSNSRSEMNVSTLELGDSALYLCASSIGTAGNTIYFGEGSWLTVV.

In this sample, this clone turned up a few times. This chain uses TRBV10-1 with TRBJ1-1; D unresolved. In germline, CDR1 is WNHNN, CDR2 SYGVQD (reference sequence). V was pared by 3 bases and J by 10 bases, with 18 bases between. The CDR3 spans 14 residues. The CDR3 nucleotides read TGCGCCAGCAGTGATAGAACTGATCCCCGGGGAGCTTTCTTT. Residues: CASSDRTDPRGAFF.

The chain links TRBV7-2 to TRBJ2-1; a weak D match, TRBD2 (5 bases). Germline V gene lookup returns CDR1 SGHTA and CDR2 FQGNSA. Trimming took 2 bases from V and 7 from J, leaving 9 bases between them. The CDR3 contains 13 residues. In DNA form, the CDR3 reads TGTGCCAGCAGCTTAACAAGGGAGAATGAGCAGTTCTTC. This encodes CASSLTRENEQFF.

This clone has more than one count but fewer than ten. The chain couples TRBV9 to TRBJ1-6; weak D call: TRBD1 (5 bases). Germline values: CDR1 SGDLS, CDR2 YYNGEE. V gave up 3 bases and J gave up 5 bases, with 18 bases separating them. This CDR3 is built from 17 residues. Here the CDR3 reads CASSERGEGSHNSPLHF. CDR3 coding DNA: TGTGCCAGCAGCGAAAGGGGAGAAGGGTCACATAATTCACCCCTCCACTTT.

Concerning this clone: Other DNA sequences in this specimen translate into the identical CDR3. CDR3 in DNA: TGTGCCAGCAGCTTGAGGGGCACTGAAGCTTTCTTT. Residues: CASSLRGTEAFF. The J gene is TRBJ1-1, the V gene TRBV5-6; tentative D call: TRBD1 (5 bases). CDR3 length equals 12 residues. Trimming pared 1 base from V and 4 bases from J, leaving 5 bases between. Per germline, CDR1 SGHDT and CDR2 YYEEEE.

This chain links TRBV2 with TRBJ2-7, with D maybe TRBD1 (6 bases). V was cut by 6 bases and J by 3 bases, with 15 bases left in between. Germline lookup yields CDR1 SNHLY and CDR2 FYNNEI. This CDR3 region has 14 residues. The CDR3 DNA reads TGTGCCAGCAGAGAGGGGACATCCGACTACGAGCAGTACTTC. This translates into CASREGTSDYEQYF.